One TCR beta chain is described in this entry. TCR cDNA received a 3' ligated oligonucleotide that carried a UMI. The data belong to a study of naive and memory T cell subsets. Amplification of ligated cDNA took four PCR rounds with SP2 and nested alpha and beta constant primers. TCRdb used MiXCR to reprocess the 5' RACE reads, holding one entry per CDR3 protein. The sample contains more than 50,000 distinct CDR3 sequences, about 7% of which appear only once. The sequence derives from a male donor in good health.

The DNA for the CDR3 is TGTGCCAGCAGTGCTCAGGGAGGAGACACTGAAGCTTTCTTT. This sequence encodes CASSAQGGDTEAFF. This rearrangement joins TRBV2 to TRBJ1-1; TRBD1 is a possible D gene (5 bases). CDR1 and CDR2 (germline): SNHLY, FYNNEI. V was pared by 4 bases and J by 3 bases, with 12 bases between. This CDR3 has 14 residues.